This entry features one T cell receptor (beta chain) sequence. One Seattle source followed patients from active infection through their disease course. The data stem from a study of blood T cell repertoires in COVID-19. About the study: COVID-19 samples collected from the United States, Italy and Spain covered acute and convalescent phases.

Libraries were prepared by immunoSEQ multiplex PCR; TCRdb keeps only in-frame clonotypes and omits some of them. The table lists about 250,000 clones, 70% to 90% of them singletons. The sequence was obtained from a woman aged 25-40 years with COVID-19, enrolled during active disease. The sample consisted of peripheral blood.

Here the CDR3 reads CASSQDTGQALYGYTF. The CDR3 DNA is TGCGCCAGCAGCCAAGATACTGGACAGGCCCTCTATGGCTACACCTTC. The chain links TRBV4-1 to TRBJ1-2; the match to TRBD1 covers 7 bases. Germline V gene lookup returns CDR1 MGHRA and CDR2 YSYEKL. V gave up 0 bases and J gave up 4 bases; unmatched junction bases: 8. CDR3 length equals 16 residues.